This entry concerns a single T cell receptor (beta chain). The data are from a study of blood T cell repertoires in COVID-19. Study-wide context: Donors in the United States, Italy and Spain gave samples during acute or convalescent COVID-19. Sources were T cells, B-cell-depleted T cells, or PBMCs; the material itself was cDNA or gDNA.

Only in-frame clones appear in the TCRdb table, and some are missing; sequencing was by immunoSEQ multiplex PCR. The profile shows over 300,000 clones, approximately 90% of them singletons. V shed 3 bases and J 5 bases; nucleotides not matched to a gene: 8. The CDR3 runs 16 residues. Germline V gives CDR1 LGHNA, CDR2 YSLEER. Participants were aged roughly 18 to 95 years, lived in about two dozen US areas, and enrolled virtually. Resolution of symptoms, clearance, or two negative PCRs was present in recovered Cohort 3 donors. The sequence came from a woman aged 30 to 39 who had recovered from COVID-19. Specimen: PBMCs or T cells enriched from blood (not recorded which). The rearrangement links TRBV4-3 to TRBJ1-2; 11 bases match TRBD1. The CDR3 spells CASSQAPGTGGYGYTF. For the CDR3, the DNA is TGCGCCAGCAGCCAGGCTCCTGGGACAGGGGGGTATGGCTACACCTTC.